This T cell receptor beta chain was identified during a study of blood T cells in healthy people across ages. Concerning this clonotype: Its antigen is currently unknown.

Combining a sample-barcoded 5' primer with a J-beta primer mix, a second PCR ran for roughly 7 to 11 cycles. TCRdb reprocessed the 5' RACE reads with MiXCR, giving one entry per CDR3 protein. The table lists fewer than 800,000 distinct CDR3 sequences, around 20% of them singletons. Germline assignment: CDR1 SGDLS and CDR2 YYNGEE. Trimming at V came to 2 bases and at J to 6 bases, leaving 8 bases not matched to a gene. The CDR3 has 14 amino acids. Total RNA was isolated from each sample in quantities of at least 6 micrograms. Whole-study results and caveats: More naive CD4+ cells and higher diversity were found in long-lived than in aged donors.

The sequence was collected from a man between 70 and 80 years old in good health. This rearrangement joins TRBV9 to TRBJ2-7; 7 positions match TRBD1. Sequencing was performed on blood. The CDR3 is CASSVGGQVSEQYF. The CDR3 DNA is TGTGCCAGCAGCGTCGGAGGACAGGTCAGCGAGCAGTACTTC.